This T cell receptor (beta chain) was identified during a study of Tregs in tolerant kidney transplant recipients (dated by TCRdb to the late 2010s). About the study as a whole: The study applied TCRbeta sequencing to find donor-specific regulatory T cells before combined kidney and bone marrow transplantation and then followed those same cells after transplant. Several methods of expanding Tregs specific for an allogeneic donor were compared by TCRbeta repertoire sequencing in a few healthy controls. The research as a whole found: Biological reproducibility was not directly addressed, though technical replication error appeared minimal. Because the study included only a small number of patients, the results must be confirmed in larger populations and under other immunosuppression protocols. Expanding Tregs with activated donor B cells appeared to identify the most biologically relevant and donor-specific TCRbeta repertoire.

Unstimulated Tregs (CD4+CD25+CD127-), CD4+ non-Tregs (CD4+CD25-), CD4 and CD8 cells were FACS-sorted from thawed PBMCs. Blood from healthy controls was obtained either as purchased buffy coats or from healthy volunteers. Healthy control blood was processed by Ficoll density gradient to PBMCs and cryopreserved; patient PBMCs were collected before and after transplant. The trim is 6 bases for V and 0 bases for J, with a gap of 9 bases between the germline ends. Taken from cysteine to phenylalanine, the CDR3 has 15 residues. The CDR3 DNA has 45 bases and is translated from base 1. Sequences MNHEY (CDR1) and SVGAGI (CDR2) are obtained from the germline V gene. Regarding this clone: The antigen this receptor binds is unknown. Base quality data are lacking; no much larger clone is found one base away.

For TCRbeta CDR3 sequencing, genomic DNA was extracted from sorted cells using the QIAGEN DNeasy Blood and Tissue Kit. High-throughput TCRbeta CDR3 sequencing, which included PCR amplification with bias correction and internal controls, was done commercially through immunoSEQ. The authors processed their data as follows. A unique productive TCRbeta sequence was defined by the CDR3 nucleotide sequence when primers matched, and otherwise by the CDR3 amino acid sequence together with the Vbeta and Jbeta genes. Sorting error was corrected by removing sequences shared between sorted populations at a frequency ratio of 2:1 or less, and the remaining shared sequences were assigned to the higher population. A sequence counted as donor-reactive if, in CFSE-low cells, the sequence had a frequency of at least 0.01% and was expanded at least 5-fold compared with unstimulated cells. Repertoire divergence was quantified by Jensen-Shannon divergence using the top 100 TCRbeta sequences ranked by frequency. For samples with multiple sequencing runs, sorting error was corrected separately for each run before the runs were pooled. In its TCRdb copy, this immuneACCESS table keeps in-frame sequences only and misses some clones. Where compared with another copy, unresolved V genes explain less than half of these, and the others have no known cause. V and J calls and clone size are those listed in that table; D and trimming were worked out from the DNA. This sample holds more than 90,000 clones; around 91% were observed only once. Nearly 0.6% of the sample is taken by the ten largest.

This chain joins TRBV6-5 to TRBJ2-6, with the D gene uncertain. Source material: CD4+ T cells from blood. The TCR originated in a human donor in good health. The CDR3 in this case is CASRYSRSGANVLTF. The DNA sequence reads TGTGCCAGCAGGTACAGCCGCTCTGGGGCCAACGTCCTGACTTTC.